The rows below give T cell receptor beta chains drawn from one sample of a study of blood T cell repertoires in COVID-19. Profiling relied on immunoSEQ multiplex PCR, and the TCRdb table lists in-frame clones only, not all of them. The sample carries roughly 29,000 clones, around 92% recorded once. Sequenced: peripheral blood. Every receptor here comes from a woman in her sixties or seventies with COVID-19, enrolled during active disease. The CDR3 runs from the conserved cysteine through the conserved F or W. D genes are given only for firm matches. Clone size is shown for a subset of rows, as once, few, many or a class of expanded clone.

D	V	J	size	CDR3	DNA
TRBD1	TRBV18	TRBJ1-1	NA	CASSPLTGAAEAFF	TGTGCCAGCTCACCCCTTACAGGGGCGGCTGAAGCTTTCTTT
TRBD2	TRBV2	TRBJ2-3	NA	CASSRLAGGHTDTQYF	TGTGCCAGCAGCCGACTAGCGGGAGGACACACAGATACGCAGTATTTT
NA	TRBV6-1	TRBJ1-5	NA	CASSEKWGGGQPQHF	TGTGCCAGCAGTGAAAAGTGGGGTGGAGGGCAGCCCCAGCATTTT
NA	TRBV19	TRBJ1-5	NA	CASSIEWGPGYSNQPQHF	TGTGCCAGTAGTATTGAATGGGGGCCCGGTTATAGCAATCAGCCCCAGCATTTT
TRBD1	TRBV6-2/TRBV6-3	TRBJ2-7	NA	CASSYSTGHEQYF	TGTGCCAGCAGTTACTCGACAGGGCATGAGCAGTACTTC
TRBD1	TRBV19	TRBJ2-3	NA	CASGQGITDTQYF	TGTGCCAGTGGACAGGGGATCACAGATACGCAGTATTTT
NA	TRBV2	TRBJ1-5	NA	CASSERNSNQPQHF	TGTGCCAGCAGTGAGAGGAATAGCAATCAGCCCCAGCATTTT
NA	TRBV19	TRBJ1-5	NA	CASTPVAGNQPQHF	TGTGCCAGTACCCCAGTAGCTGGCAATCAGCCCCAGCATTTT
NA	TRBV6-2/TRBV6-3	TRBJ1-5	NA	CASSILRTANQPQHF	TGTGCCAGCAGCATCCTTCGGACAGCCAATCAGCCCCAGCATTTT
TRBD1	TRBV7-3	TRBJ2-7	NA	CASSLDRVSYEQYF	TGTGCCAGCAGCTTAGACAGGGTCTCCTACGAGCAGTACTTC
TRBD2	TRBV6-4	TRBJ2-7	NA	CASSELAGAMSEQYF	TGTGCCAGCAGTGAACTAGCGGGAGCTATGTCCGAGCAGTACTTC
TRBD2	TRBV11-2	TRBJ2-1	NA	CASSLVGTSGLNEQFF	TGTGCCAGCAGCTTAGTAGGGACTAGCGGTTTAAATGAGCAGTTCTTC
TRBD2	TRBV10-3	TRBJ2-1	NA	CDRIGASGLHEQFF	TGTGACAGAATAGGGGCTAGCGGTTTACATGAGCAGTTCTTC
NA	TRBV19	TRBJ1-1	NA	CASRQTGGGTEAFF	TGTGCCAGTAGGCAAACCGGGGGGGGAACTGAAGCTTTCTTT
TRBD1	TRBV19	TRBJ2-7	NA	CASSIGGQGLYEQYF	TGTGCCAGTAGTATAGGCGGACAGGGCCTCTACGAGCAGTACTTC
TRBD1	TRBV30	TRBJ1-1	NA	CAWSQTPGQAEAFF	TGTGCCTGGAGCCAGACTCCCGGACAGGCTGAAGCTTTCTTT
NA	TRBV7-9	TRBJ1-4	NA	CASSLRTDFNEKLFF	TGTGCCAGCAGCTTAAGAACAGATTTTAATGAAAAACTGTTTTTT
NA	TRBV18	TRBJ1-3	NA	CASSPMDPGTGNTIYF	TGTGCCAGCTCACCGATGGACCCGGGGACTGGAAACACCATATATTTT
TRBD1	TRBV27	TRBJ2-1	NA	CASRGTGRFKGQFF	TGTGCCAGCAGAGGGACAGGGCGTTTCAAGGGGCAGTTCTTC
NA	TRBV24-1	TRBJ1-5	NA	CAHQWRENNQPQHF	TGTGCCCACCAGTGGAGAGAGAACAATCAGCCCCAGCATTTT
TRBD1	TRBV6-5	TRBJ2-7	NA	CASHLSGGIYEQYF	TGTGCCAGCCATCTCTCAGGGGGTATTTACGAGCAGTACTTC
TRBD2	TRBV10-3	TRBJ2-5	NA	CAISDLAGAETQYF	TGTGCCATCAGTGATTTAGCGGGAGCAGAGACCCAGTACTTC
TRBD1	TRBV28	TRBJ1-3	NA	CASSPGTGGPGNTIYF	TGTGCCAGCAGCCCCGGGACAGGGGGTCCTGGAAACACCATATATTTT
NA	TRBV28	TRBJ2-2	NA	CASSPEFRTGELFF	TGTGCCAGCAGCCCCGAGTTCCGAACCGGGGAGCTGTTTTTT
TRBD1	TRBV7-9	TRBJ2-5	NA	CASSLARTGGETQYF	TGTGCCAGCAGCTTAGCGAGGACAGGGGGAGAGACCCAGTACTTC
NA	TRBV21-1	TRBJ2-2	NA	CASSKLNSGVTGELFF	TGTGCCAGCAGCAAACTGAATAGCGGGGTCACCGGGGAGCTGTTTTTT
NA	TRBV7-2	TRBJ2-5	NA	CASSLVGYGAETQYF	TGTGCCAGCAGCTTAGTCGGCTATGGGGCGGAGACCCAGTACTTC
NA	TRBV6-1	TRBJ1-5	NA	CASSEAGGSQPQHF	TGTGCCAGCAGTGAAGCGGGTGGGAGTCAGCCCCAGCATTTT
NA	TRBV5-4	TRBJ1-1	once	CASSPSRLMNTEAFF	TGTGCCAGCAGCCCCTCGCGGCTTATGAACACTGAAGCTTTCTTT
NA	TRBV5-1	TRBJ1-4	once	CASRGSATNEKLFF	TGCGCCAGCCGAGGGAGTGCAACTAATGAAAAACTGTTTTTT
TRBD1	TRBV24-1	TRBJ1-1	NA	CATRDRDSTEAFF	TGTGCCACCAGGGATCGGGACAGCACTGAAGCTTTCTTT
NA	TRBV2	TRBJ2-7	once	CASSGQTYEQYF	TGTGCCAGCAGTGGACAGACCTACGAGCAGTACTTC
TRBD1	TRBV2	TRBJ2-5	NA	CASSRDRYDETQYF	TGTGCCAGCAGTAGGGACAGGTATGACGAGACCCAGTACTTC
TRBD1	TRBV18	TRBJ1-1	NA	CASSRGTGVNTEAFF	TGTGCCAGCTCACGAGGAACAGGGGTGAACACTGAAGCTTTCTTT
NA	TRBV28	TRBJ1-2	NA	CASTRSNYGYTF	TGTGCCAGTACACGCTCCAACTATGGCTACACCTTC
NA	TRBV3-1/TRBV3-2	TRBJ1-4	few	CASSPRAPNRVTNEKLFF	TGTGCCAGCAGCCCACGTGCCCCAAACAGGGTCACTAATGAAAAACTGTTTTTT
NA	TRBV5-1	TRBJ1-1	NA	CASSLQTANTEAFF	TGCGCCAGCAGCTTACAAACAGCAAACACTGAAGCTTTCTTT
NA	TRBV7-8	TRBJ2-3	NA	CASSGSRARTYTDTQYF	TGTGCCAGCAGCGGTAGTCGAGCGCGAACCTACACAGATACGCAGTATTTT
NA	TRBV4-3	TRBJ1-1	NA	CASSQDYDNTEAFF	TGCGCCAGCAGCCAAGACTACGATAACACTGAAGCTTTCTTT
NA	TRBV14	TRBJ2-3	NA	CASSQDVAGPTDTQYF	TGTGCCAGCAGCCAAGACGTGGCGGGTCCCACAGATACGCAGTATTTT
TRBD2	TRBV2	TRBJ2-7	NA	CASSEAGLAGAYEQYF	TGTGCCAGCAGTGAAGCGGGACTAGCGGGGGCCTACGAGCAGTACTTC
NA	TRBV7-8	TRBJ1-5	NA	CASSTDFSGNQPQHF	TGTGCCAGCAGCACCGATTTCTCGGGCAATCAGCCCCAGCATTTT
NA	TRBV19	TRBJ2-2	NA	CASSIGFANTGELFF	TGTGCCAGTAGTATCGGGTTCGCGAACACCGGGGAGCTGTTTTTT
TRBD2	TRBV10-1	TRBJ2-5	NA	CATSGGLAGAETQYF	TGCGCCACCTCAGGGGGACTAGCGGGAGCGGAGACCCAGTACTTC
NA	TRBV6-5	TRBJ2-1	NA	CASSNPSGEQFF	TGTGCCAGCAGTAATCCTAGTGGTGAGCAGTTCTTC
TRBD1	TRBV5-1	TRBJ2-2	NA	CASSLQGANTGELFF	TGCGCCAGCAGCTTACAGGGGGCGAACACCGGGGAGCTGTTTTTT
NA	TRBV7-2	TRBJ1-1	NA	CASSFITTEAFF	TGTGCCAGCAGCTTCATTACTACTGAAGCTTTCTTT
NA	TRBV3-1/TRBV3-2	TRBJ2-3	NA	CASSQVSSYRERDTQYF	TGTGCCAGCAGCCAAGTATCTTCGTACAGGGAGAGAGATACGCAGTATTTT
NA	TRBV6-6	TRBJ1-1	NA	CASSYSTVNTEAFF	TGTGCCAGCAGTTACTCGACAGTGAACACTGAAGCTTTCTTT
NA	TRBV5-1	TRBJ1-5	NA	CASSSDGVNQPQHF	TGCGCCAGCAGCTCGGACGGGGTCAATCAGCCCCAGCATTTT
NA	TRBV2	TRBJ1-6	NA	CASSELVNSPLHF	TGTGCCAGCAGTGAATTAGTTAATTCACCCCTCCACTTT
TRBD1	TRBV2	TRBJ1-4	NA	CASSEAGQGSEKLFF	TGTGCCAGCAGTGAGGCGGGACAGGGCAGTGAAAAACTGTTTTTT
TRBD1	TRBV3-1/TRBV3-2	TRBJ1-5	NA	CASSQTGTGRGQPQHF	TGTGCCAGCAGCCAAACTGGGACAGGGAGAGGCCAGCCCCAGCATTTT